This T cell receptor beta chain stems from a study of blood T cells in healthy people across ages. Alongside a J-beta primer mix, a sample-barcoded 5' primer served in a second PCR lasting about 7 to 12 cycles. TCRdb processed the 5' RACE reads anew with MiXCR; each CDR3 protein has one entry. Of around 1,600,000 distinct CDR3 sequences listed, roughly 43% are singletons. Deletions cut 0 bases from V and 9 bases from J, with 12 bases between. CDR1 and CDR2 from the germline V gene are KGHSH and LQKENI. The CDR3 extends over 14 amino acids. The sequence derives from a woman aged 18-29 years in good health. The genes are TRBV18 and TRBJ2-1, with D unresolved. The specimen was blood. This CDR3 reads CASSPPSRIGEQFF. The CDR3, as DNA: TGTGCCAGCTCACCACCGTCCCGAATCGGTGAGCAGTTCTTC.